These 2 T cell receptor beta chains were sequenced from one sample in a study of tumor-infiltrating lymphocytes in glioblastoma multiforme. TCRB libraries came from RNA via three nested multiplex PCR rounds. Each CDR3 protein gets one entry after TCRdb re-called the multiplex PCR reads with MiXCR. The table lists fewer than 11,000 distinct CDR3 sequences, about 70% of them singletons, with around 31% in the top ten. What was sequenced was brain tumor tissue. The receptors come from a male donor with glioblastoma.

This clonotype is deemed medium-sized. The V and J genes are TRBV29-1 and TRBJ2-2; no definite D call. Germline CDR1 is SQVTM and CDR2 is ANQGSEA. The CDR3 consists of 13 residues. V was cut by 7 bases and J by 3 bases, with 12 bases left in between. CDR3: CSAGHHYTGELFF. The CDR3, as DNA: TGCAGCGCAGGCCACCATTACACCGGGGAGCTGTTTTTT.

This clonotype was seen repeatedly, ten times or more. The CDR3 coding sequence is TGTGCCAGCAGCCAGGTCGAGCAGTACTTC. It is translated as CASSQVEQYF. The chain links TRBV28 to TRBJ2-7, with D uncertain. Between the trimmed V and J ends, which lost 6 bases and 6 bases, there was a span of 6 bases. CDR1 is MDHEN and CDR2 is SYDVKM in the germline V gene. The CDR3 is 10 residues long.